This T cell receptor (beta chain) was identified in a study of blood T cell repertoires in COVID-19. Using immunoSEQ multiplex PCR, the repertoire was profiled, and TCRdb retains in-frame clones only, with some absent. Among under 250,000 clones listed, around four fifths were seen once. The CDR3 runs 15 residues. The germline V gene has CDR1 MNHEY and CDR2 SMNVEV (reference sequence). The V gene lost 5 bases and the J gene lost 0 bases, with 13 bases spanning the gap. The sequenced sample consisted of peripheral blood. This sequence joins TRBV27 and TRBJ1-2, with TRBD1 as a possible D gene (6 bases). The sequence came from a man in his forties with active or convalescent COVID-19. CDR3 DNA sequence: TGTGCCAGCAGTACACAGGGCAAAACTAACTATGGCTACACCTTC. Translation gives CASSTQGKTNYGYTF.